Sequencing of this TCR beta chain was carried out in a study of blood T cell repertoires in COVID-19. Study-level background: Samples came from the United States, Italy and Spain, spanning acute and convalescent COVID-19. Sample material is recorded as cDNA or gDNA derived from T cells, B-cell-depleted T cells, or PBMCs.

After removal of 5 bases from V and 8 bases from J, the junction contained 5 bases not matched to a gene. Germline V CDR1 and CDR2: SGHDT, YYEEEE. The CDR3 runs to 12 residues. Original processing notes: Amplifying reference gene primers gave estimates of nucleated cell counts. Data came from immunoSEQ multiplex PCR; TCRdb stores just in-frame clones and leaves some out. V, J and clone size are those of that table, while D and trimming were read from the DNA. The data show approximately 210,000 clones, over 75% seen once. This receptor was taken from a human donor in a cohort sampled during active COVID-19. The V and J genes are TRBV5-6 and TRBJ1-2; 8 positions agree with TRBD1. Sequencing was performed on peripheral blood. The CDR3 reads CASRVDRAGYTF. CDR3 coding DNA: TGTGCCAGCAGGGTGGACAGGGCGGGCTACACCTTC.